This T cell receptor beta chain was profiled in a study of post-analysis software for immune sequencing data. Overall study findings and caveats: The study found TRBV5-6, TRBV5-1 and TRBV20-1 among a handful of TRBV segments more frequent in patients than controls.

Presence of unique molecular identifiers characterized the TCR beta cDNA libraries. One entry per CDR3 protein results from TCRdb running MiXCR on the PCR reads. The sample contains 800,000 to 950,000 distinct CDR3 sequences, approximately 50% of which appear only once. The CDR3 contains 15 residues. In germline, CDR1 is DFQATT, CDR2 SNEGSKA (reference sequence). The V and J ends lost 7 bases and 0 bases respectively, with 18 bases between them. Worth noting for this clonotype: The target antigen is unknown.

The TCR was taken from a girl between 5 and 17 years old with multiple sclerosis. What was sequenced was blood. The chain employs TRBV20-1 and TRBJ1-2, with D possibly matching TRBD1 (6 bases). CDR3 in amino acids: CSVPPRGDTNYGYTF. CDR3 sequence (DNA): TGCAGTGTTCCCCCCAGGGGCGATACTAACTATGGCTACACCTTC.